The 10 T cell receptor beta chains below were found in one sample sequenced in a study of T cell changes during pregnancy in multiple sclerosis. Generated by immunoSEQ multiplex PCR, the TCRdb table keeps only in-frame clones and is missing some. The repertoire has 38,000 or so clones, roughly 93% of them found once; the top ten carry 0.35% to 0.5%. The specimen comprised CD4+ T cells from peripheral blood mononuclear cells, sampled in the first trimester of pregnancy. The receptors shown here come from a female donor with multiple sclerosis, enrolled in a pregnancy study.

The chain links TRBV4-2 to TRBJ1-1; possible D gene TRBD1, 5 bases. Trimming took off 4 bases at V and 1 base at J, with 13 bases between the two ends. CDR1 is LGHNA and CDR2 is YNFKEQ in the germline V gene. This CDR3 spans 15 amino acids. The CDR3 sequence is CASSPYGAPNTEAFF. The DNA of the CDR3 is TGTGCCAGCAGCCCCTATGGGGCCCCGAACACTGAAGCTTTCTTT.

The chain links TRBV4-1 to TRBJ1-4, with TRBD1 as a possible D gene (5 bases). The CDR3 is made up of 16 amino acids. CDR1 and CDR2 (germline): MGHRA, YSYEKL. V was pared by 3 bases and J by 10 bases, with 21 bases between. CDR3 protein: CASSHLPGGDDGKLFF. The CDR3 nucleotides read TGCGCCAGCAGCCATCTCCCGGGGGGAGACGATGGAAAACTGTTTTTT.

The chain recombines TRBV28 with TRBJ1-1; weak D call: TRBD1 (5 bases). The germline gives CDR1 MDHEN, CDR2 SYDVKM. This CDR3 has 13 residues. Between the trimmed V and J ends, which lost 7 bases and 0 bases, there was a span of 9 bases. The CDR3 region has the DNA TGTGCCAGCACAGACAGTATGAACACTGAAGCTTTCTTT. It is translated as CASTDSMNTEAFF.

This clone appeared once. The chain joins TRBV18 to TRBJ2-7; tentative D call: TRBD1 (5 bases). The germline CDR1 and CDR2 sequences are KGHSH and LQKENI. This CDR3 is 13 amino acids long. V was cut by 3 bases and J by 3 bases, with 9 bases left in between. This CDR3 is CASSPPGIYEQYF. The DNA for the CDR3 is TGTGCCAGCTCACCCCCAGGGATCTACGAGCAGTACTTC.

The chain combines TRBV7-3 with TRBJ2-2; 9 bases align to TRBD1. The V and J ends lost 5 bases and 6 bases, in that order; junction bases with no gene match: 10. The germline V gene encodes CDR1 SGHTA and CDR2 FQGTGA. The CDR3 spans 16 residues. The CDR3 DNA follows: TGTGCCAGCAGCCCAACAGGGGGCGCGTCCCCCGGGGAGCTGTTTTTT. Its translation is CASSPTGGASPGELFF.

This chain joins TRBV7-2 and TRBJ2-7, with 10 bases aligning to TRBD2. J lost 7 bases, V lost 5 bases, and 11 bases had no gene match. CDR3 size: 15 residues. Germline CDR1 is SGHTA and CDR2 is FQGNSA. The CDR3 bases are TGTGCCAGCAGCCCATGGATGAGTAGCGGGAGGGAGCAGTACTTC. Protein product: CASSPWMSSGREQYF. Full variable domain (remainder filled in from reference TRBV7-2 and TRBJ2-7): GAGVSQSPSNKVTEKGKDVELRCDPISGHTALYWYRQSLGQGLEFLIYFQGNSAPDKSGLPSDRFSAERTGGSVSTLTIQRTQQEDSAVYLCASSPWMSSGREQYFGPGTRLTVT.

V gene TRBV6-5 combines with J gene TRBJ1-5; a weak D match, TRBD1 (6 bases). Germline V gene data show CDR1 as MNHEY and CDR2 as SVGAGI. This CDR3 is built from 14 residues. Trimming pared 5 bases from V and 0 bases from J, leaving 8 bases between. In DNA, the CDR3 is TGTGCCAGCAGTCGGACAGTTAGCAATCAGCCCCAGCATTTT. It is translated as CASSRTVSNQPQHF.

The CDR3 nucleotides are TGTGCCAGCAGCTTAGGCGGCGCCCAAGGGGTTGGAAACACCATATATTTT. Translating it yields CASSLGGAQGVGNTIYF. The V and J genes are TRBV11-3 and TRBJ1-3; maybe TRBD1 (5 bases). The V gene lost 1 base and the J gene lost 3 bases, with 16 bases spanning the gap. The CDR3 is 17 amino acids. Germline V CDR1 and CDR2: SGHNT, YENEEA.

This clone was detected a few times. The chain is built from TRBV4-2 and TRBJ1-1; D might be TRBD1 (5 bases). Germline V gene lookup returns CDR1 LGHNA and CDR2 YNFKEQ. This CDR3 region has 16 residues. The CDR3 sequence is CAGGPGRYAVNTEAFF. The CDR3 nucleotides read TGTGCGGGGGGTCCGGGCAGGTATGCAGTGAACACTGAAGCTTTCTTT.

CDR3 sequence reads: CASSPKAGAPTHLYQPQHF. The CDR3 DNA reads as TGTGCCAGCTCACCAAAGGCAGGCGCCCCTACTCACCTATATCAGCCCCAGCATTTT. The gene calls are TRBV18 and TRBJ1-5; no clear D. Germline CDR1 and CDR2: KGHSH and LQKENI. Trimming removed 2 bases at V and 5 bases at J, with 25 bases between. The CDR3 consists of 19 residues.